The entry that follows covers one T cell receptor (beta chain) sequence. What it recognizes is unknown. 60 Vbeta and 13 Jbeta primers were used in PCR. Generated by immunoSEQ multiplex PCR, the TCRdb table keeps only in-frame clones and is missing some. This table holds 75,000 to 100,000 clones, roughly 74% found once. Losses at the gene ends were 9 bases for V and 5 bases for J; bases not matched to a gene: 6. CDR1 and CDR2 from the germline V gene are MDHEN and SYDVKM. This CDR3 comprises 13 residues. The data were taken from a study of cytomegalovirus exposure and HLA in healthy donors. Notes on the study in general: Some TCR beta chains (roughly 160 of them) were listed as cytomegalovirus-associated.

The sample taken for sequencing was PBMCs. This TCR was sampled from a female donor in good health and CMV-seropositive. The chain links TRBV28 to TRBJ1-4; 7 bases match TRBD1. The CDR3 sequence is CASRTGVNEKLFF. The CDR3 DNA reads TGTGCCAGTAGGACAGGAGTGAATGAAAAACTGTTTTTT.